Listed below are T cell receptor beta chains from one sample, sequenced in a study of human T cells and chemical hapten exposure. TCRdb used MiXCR to reprocess the RACE reads, holding one entry per CDR3 protein. Of 30,000 to 35,000 distinct CDR3 sequences in the sample, 7.4% are singletons; the top ten hold around a tenth. Sequencing was done on a sample of whole blood. These receptor sequences come from a human donor in good health. Some clones in this sample may be carry-over from other donors' samples. The conserved cysteine and the conserved F or W are not part of the CDR3 here. The D gene is left open where the match is weak.

V	D	J	CDR3
TRBV5-1	.	TRBJ1-1	ASSFGSDTEAF
TRBV12-3/TRBV12-4	.	TRBJ1-3	ASSPHGNSGNTIY
TRBV5-1	TRBD1	TRBJ2-5	ASSRGQGQETQY
TRBV7-2	TRBD2	TRBJ2-1	ASRTSGVNNEQF
TRBV7-2	TRBD1	TRBJ1-6	ASSSQGGARSPLH
TRBV20-1	TRBD1	TRBJ2-7	SAPRTGRRDEQY
TRBV5-1	.	TRBJ1-2	ASSSTHHYGYT
TRBV7-2	TRBD2	TRBJ2-5	ASSLAGTSGGAQETQY
TRBV24-1	.	TRBJ1-6	ATSPLGRSSYNSPLH
TRBV20-1	.	TRBJ1-1	SAPRDRVGEAF
TRBV19	TRBD1	TRBJ2-2	ASNLDRAGELF
TRBV3-1	TRBD1	TRBJ2-3	ASSQGQGESDTQY
TRBV29-1	.	TRBJ2-1	SAQRSGAENEQF
TRBV5-1	.	TRBJ2-7	ASSPRVGRRTYEQY
TRBV12-3/TRBV12-4	.	TRBJ1-2	ASSLPGLMNGYT
TRBV10-3	TRBD1	TRBJ1-1	AIRETGSEAF
TRBV12-3/TRBV12-4	.	TRBJ1-1	ASSLRALGAF
TRBV7-6	.	TRBJ2-3	ASSLFSDTQY
TRBV10-3	TRBD2	TRBJ2-3	AISESASGHLRTSTDTQY
TRBV7-9	.	TRBJ2-6	ASSRMGTGANVLT
TRBV10-3	.	TRBJ2-7	AINRDGPYEQY
TRBV11-2	.	TRBJ1-4	ASSRTGNVNEKLF
TRBV4-3	.	TRBJ1-6	ASSQDLQVSYSPLH
TRBV20-1	TRBD2	TRBJ2-7	SARDAAGGTYEQY
TRBV6-6	TRBD1	TRBJ2-3	ASSRDRGGDTQY
TRBV24-1	TRBD2	TRBJ2-3	ATSDATSGGLDTQY
TRBV28	.	TRBJ2-7	ASSEGYEQY